The 30 T cell receptor beta chains below come from one sample, sequenced in a study of graft-versus-host responses after intestinal transplantation. Assay: immunoSEQ multiplex PCR; the TCRdb copy retains only in-frame clones and omits some. The sample has about 21,000 clones, around 41% seen once. The authors combined 200,000 CFSE-labeled responder cells with 200,000 irradiated, violet-dye-labeled stimulator cells in plates. The specimen comprised alloreactive CD8+ T cells from a mixed lymphocyte reaction culture, sampled before intestinal transplant. Subset denoted: CFSE-low proliferating T cells sorted from roughly six-day pre-transplant mixed lymphocyte reaction (GvH or HvG direction). Receptor source: a human patient who received an intestinal transplant.

This clone appeared a few times. V usage is TRBV18 and J usage is TRBJ1-4; the D gene is possibly TRBD1 (5 bases). Trimming left V 1 base short and J 5 bases short, with 8 bases between. The CDR3 runs to 14 residues. Germline V gene lookup returns CDR1 KGHSH and CDR2 LQKENI. CDR3 sequence reads: CASSPLAGNEKLFF. For the CDR3, the DNA is TGTGCCAGCTCACCACTTGCAGGGAATGAAAAACTGTTTTTT.

The chain carries TRBV15 and TRBJ2-5; D gene unclear. Germline CDR1 is LNHNV and CDR2 is YYDKDF (reference sequence). The CDR3 consists of 12 residues. Trimming took 0 bases from V and 4 from J, leaving 3 bases between them. CDR3 in amino acids: CATSRDRETQYF. In DNA, the CDR3 is TGTGCCACCAGCAGAGATCGAGAGACCCAGTACTTC.

This clone is deemed medium-sized. The gene calls are TRBV4-1 and TRBJ2-7, with D possibly being TRBD1 or TRBD2 (5 bases each). In germline, CDR1 is MGHRA, CDR2 YSYEKL. The CDR3 runs 12 residues. The ends were cut back, 4 bases at V and 6 bases at J, with 10 bases in the middle. In DNA, the CDR3 is TGCGCCAGCAGCCCCCACGGGACCGAGCAGTACTTC. Translated, it gives CASSPHGTEQYF.

V is TRBV11-2 and J is TRBJ1-2; TRBD1 matches at 7 bases. Looked up from germline, CDR1 is SGHAT and CDR2 is FQNNGV. This CDR3 is 12 amino acids long. The junction had 0 bases not matched to a gene; V was cut back by 4 bases and J by 4 bases. The CDR3 is CASSWDSYGYTF. DNA for the CDR3: TGTGCCAGCAGCTGGGACAGCTATGGCTACACCTTC.

By its share, this clone is medium-sized (0.01 to 0.1%). This chain links TRBV6-6 with TRBJ2-7; D is ambiguous. The V end lost 2 bases, the J end lost 2 bases, and 13 bases lay between the germline ends. This CDR3 has 15 residues. Looked up from germline, CDR1 is MNHNY and CDR2 is SVGAGI (reference sequence). The CDR3: CASSYDSGPTYEQYF. The CDR3 nucleotides are TGTGCCAGCAGTTACGATTCCGGGCCGACCTACGAGCAGTACTTC.

This clone is labeled as medium-sized. The chain carries TRBV7-3 and TRBJ2-7, with TRBD2 identical over 8 bases. The CDR3 consists of 15 residues. From germline, CDR1 is SGHTA and CDR2 FQGTGA. J lost 2 bases, V lost 4 bases, and 7 bases had no gene match. DNA of the CDR3: TGTGCCAGCAGCTCCACGGGGGGGCAGCCCTACGAGCAGTACTTC. Encoded protein: CASSSTGGQPYEQYF.

The gene calls are TRBV11-2 and TRBJ1-1; perhaps TRBD1 as D (5 bases). This CDR3 is built from 12 residues. CDR1 and CDR2 (germline): SGHAT, FQNNGV. With 1 base removed from V and 11 bases from J, the gap between germline ends came to 11 bases. The DNA of the CDR3 is TGTGCCAGCAGCTTAGGGGGTCGGGGGGCTTTCTTT. Its translation: CASSLGGRGAFF.

This clone is medium-sized (0.01 to 0.1%) in the sample. The chain carries TRBV7-3 and TRBJ2-1, with 8 bases fitting TRBD2. The CDR3 is made up of 12 amino acids. Germline V CDR1 and CDR2: SGHTA, FQGTGA. The J segment lost 9 bases and the V segment lost 5 bases, leaving 3 bases of the junction unmatched. This CDR3 reads CASSTGTSEQFF. In DNA, the CDR3 is TGTGCCAGCAGCACCGGGACTAGTGAGCAGTTCTTC.

The V and J genes are TRBV4-1 and TRBJ2-1, with no clear D. This CDR3 is 17 amino acids long. Germline CDR1 is MGHRA and CDR2 is YSYEKL. Trimming removed 0 bases from V and 1 base from J, with 13 bases in between. The CDR3, as DNA: TGCGCCAGCAGCCAAGATTGGTCGACTGTGTCCTACAATGAGCAGTTCTTC. It codes for CASSQDWSTVSYNEQFF.

V gene TRBV6-1 combines with J gene TRBJ2-5; a weak D match, TRBD2 (5 bases). Germline loops: CDR1 MNHNS, CDR2 SASEGT. The CDR3 totals 14 residues. Trimming took 6 bases from V and 1 from J, leaving 12 bases between them. The CDR3 region has the DNA TGTGCCAGCAGGACCTCGGGAATCCAAGAGACCCAGTACTTC. Protein: CASRTSGIQETQYF.

V is TRBV30 and J is TRBJ2-5; unclear D gene. The germline CDR1 and CDR2 sequences are GTSNPN and SVGIG (reference sequence). The length of the CDR3 is 12 residues. The germline V and J ends were trimmed by 0 bases and 4 bases, with 6 bases remaining between them. The CDR3 sequence: CAWSVSLETQYF. CDR3 coding DNA: TGTGCCTGGAGTGTCAGCCTAGAGACCCAGTACTTC.

This clone was detected only a few times. CDR3 protein: CASSLGLAEDNEQFF. In DNA, the CDR3 is TGTGCCAGCAGTTTGGGACTAGCGGAGGACAATGAGCAGTTCTTC. The chain has TRBV28 and TRBJ2-1; 11 nucleotides agree with TRBD2. V shed 3 bases, J shed 5 bases, and the junction held 3 bases outside the gene matches. The CDR3 runs 15 residues. Germline V gene lookup returns CDR1 MDHEN and CDR2 SYDVKM.

The rearrangement joins TRBV29-1 to TRBJ2-7; unclear D gene. V gave up 5 bases and J gave up 0 bases, with 8 bases separating them. The CDR3 consists of 12 residues. Germline V gives CDR1 SQVTM, CDR2 ANQGSEA. Written as DNA, the CDR3 is TGCAGCGTTAGCCTCTACTCCTACGAGCAGTACTTC. Translated: CSVSLYSYEQYF.

V is TRBV16 and J is TRBJ2-7, with a tentative D call TRBD1 (6 bases). Germline V CDR1 and CDR2: KGHSY, FQNENV. CDR3 length: 14 amino acids. Between the trimmed V and J ends, which lost 0 bases and 6 bases, there was a span of 12 bases. The CDR3 coding sequence is TGTGCCAGCAGCCAATCGGTACAGGGCGTCGAGCAGTACTTC. Its translation: CASSQSVQGVEQYF.

This chain connects TRBV28 to TRBJ1-1; D unclear. Germline V gives CDR1 MDHEN, CDR2 SYDVKM. The V gene lost 1 base and the J gene lost 1 base, with 16 bases spanning the gap. This CDR3 is built from 17 residues. This CDR3 is CASSLSAGRGSNTEAFF. The CDR3 DNA follows: TGTGCCAGCAGTTTATCCGCCGGACGTGGGTCGAACACTGAAGCTTTCTTT.

This clone is classed as medium-sized. The chain links TRBV20-1 to TRBJ1-1; no clear D. The germline V gene encodes CDR1 DFQATT and CDR2 SNEGSKA (reference sequence). The CDR3 covers 11 residues. Trimming took 2 bases from V and 4 from J, leaving 5 bases between them. Here the CDR3 DNA reads TGCAGTGCTAGACAGGCCACTGAAGCTTTCTTT. Its translation: CSARQATEAFF.

The chain employs TRBV5-4 and TRBJ1-2; 7 bases align to TRBD1. V shed 4 bases and J 3 bases; nucleotides not matched to a gene: 6. Germline CDR1 is SGHNT and CDR2 is YYREEE (reference sequence). The CDR3 totals 14 residues. CDR3 sequence (DNA): TGTGCCAGCAGCCCGCCGGGACAGTACTATGGCTACACCTTC. It yields the protein CASSPPGQYYGYTF.

This clone was seen a handful of times. CDR3 region: CACRGTAPTQYF. The CDR3 coding sequence is TGTGCCTGCCGAGGGACAGCCCCGACGCAGTACTTC. The chain employs TRBV19 and TRBJ2-7; TRBD1 matches at 7 bases. The germline V gene encodes CDR1 LNHDA and CDR2 SQIVND (reference sequence). The CDR3 is made up of 12 amino acids. V trimming: 11 bases; J trimming: 9 bases; junction bases outside the gene matches: 13.

This clone occurred a few times. V gene TRBV7-9 combines with J gene TRBJ2-7; D remains unclear. Trimming cost V 3 bases and J 1 base, with 4 bases left between them. The germline CDR1 and CDR2 sequences are SEHNR and FQNEAQ (reference sequence). This CDR3 comprises 12 residues. CDR3 amino acids: CASSFLSYEQYF. The DNA of the CDR3 is TGTGCCAGCAGCTTTTTATCCTACGAGCAGTACTTC.

The sample holds a few counts of this clone. The gene calls are TRBV5-3 and TRBJ2-2; D call uncertain. TRBV5-3 is treated as an ORF (open reading frame) with a function not yet certain. This CDR3 spans 13 amino acids. With 3 bases removed from V and 2 bases from J, the gap between germline ends came to 5 bases. CDR3 sequence (DNA): TGTGCCAGAAGCTCGCCCAACACCGGGGAGCTGTTTTTT. Protein product: CARSSPNTGELFF.

The chain carries TRBV5-6 and TRBJ2-2; D is uncertain. The CDR3 is 12 amino acids. The germline V gene has CDR1 SGHDT and CDR2 YYEEEE. V was trimmed by 1 base and J by 2 bases, leaving 0 bases between them. CDR3 in amino acids: CASSLNTGELFF. CDR3 nucleotide sequence: TGTGCCAGCAGCTTGAACACCGGGGAGCTGTTTTTT.

This clone was counted between two and nine times. The V call is TRBV28, the J call TRBJ2-7, with 9 bases fitting TRBD1. V shed 6 bases and J 7 bases; nucleotides not matched to a gene: 10. The V gene's germline CDR1 is MDHEN and CDR2 SYDVKM. This CDR3 region has 14 residues. The CDR3 spells CASSTGTGIEEQYF. For the CDR3, the DNA is TGTGCCAGCAGCACCGGGACAGGGATCGAGGAGCAGTACTTC.

This rearrangement joins TRBV4-1 to TRBJ2-3; D remains unclear. CDR3 size: 14 residues. Trimming removed 0 bases at V and 1 base at J, with 5 bases between. Germline values: CDR1 MGHRA, CDR2 YSYEKL. The CDR3: CASSQDPGTDTQYF. CDR3 bases: TGCGCCAGCAGCCAAGATCCAGGCACAGATACGCAGTATTTT.

This clone is a singleton in its sample. The gene calls are TRBV30 and TRBJ2-6; D is possibly TRBD1 (6 bases). Germline V gene lookup returns CDR1 GTSNPN and CDR2 SVGIG (reference sequence). Deletions cut 1 base from V and 4 bases from J, with 8 bases between. The CDR3 is made up of 14 amino acids. The CDR3 loop reads CAWSAGAGANVLTF. The CDR3 DNA sequence: TGTGCCTGGAGTGCAGGGGCCGGGGCCAACGTCCTGACTTTC.

This clone was picked up a small number of times. The chain links TRBV9 to TRBJ1-1, with TRBD1 identical over 8 bases. V was clipped by 3 bases and J by 1 base; unmatched bases: 5. Germline CDR1 SGDLS, CDR2 YYNGEE. The CDR3 has 15 residues. The CDR3 sequence: CASSANGQGNTEAFF. CDR3 in DNA: TGTGCCAGCAGCGCTAACGGACAGGGGAACACTGAAGCTTTCTTT. The full variable domain, rest sourced from reference TRBV9 and TRBJ1-1, is DSGVTQTPKHLITATGQRVTLRCSPRSGDLSVYWYQQSLDQGLQFLIQYYNGEERAKGNILERFSAQQFPDLHSELNLSSLELGDSALYFCASSANGQGNTEAFFGQGTRLTVV.

This clone was found a few times. This sequence joins TRBV7-2 and TRBJ1-4; D possibly corresponds to TRBD1 (5 bases). V was cut by 1 base and J by 8 bases, with 14 bases left in between. Per germline, CDR1 SGHTA and CDR2 FQGNSA. CDR3 length: 15 amino acids. The CDR3 region has the DNA TGTGCCAGCAGCTTAGTAACAGGACCGGGGGAAAAACTGTTTTTT. The encoded protein is CASSLVTGPGEKLFF.

This rearrangement joins TRBV28 to TRBJ2-1; 8 nucleotides align to TRBD2. V dropped 6 bases and J dropped 9; count of bases not matched to a gene: 16. From germline, CDR1 is MDHEN and CDR2 SYDVKM. The CDR3 has 16 residues. The CDR3 DNA is TGTGCCAGCAGCAGGTCTAGCGGGTCCTCCGGGCGTGAGCAGTTCTTC. This codes for CASSRSSGSSGREQFF.

This clone was found a few times. This rearrangement joins TRBV5-1 to TRBJ2-5; 10 bases fit TRBD1. This CDR3 is 17 amino acids long. Germline V gene sequence: CDR1 SGHRS, CDR2 YFSETQ. Trimming at V came to 5 bases and at J to 2 bases, leaving 12 bases not matched to a gene. This chain's CDR3 is CASRGGGQGLRQETQYF. CDR3 coding DNA: TGCGCCAGCAGGGGAGGGGGACAGGGGTTGCGGCAAGAGACCCAGTACTTC.

This clone is categorized as medium-sized. This sequence joins TRBV10-3 and TRBJ1-2; 7 nucleotides align to TRBD1. Germline V gene sequence: CDR1 ENHRY, CDR2 SYGVKD. The V gene end was trimmed by 1 base and the J gene end by 2 bases; junction bases not matched to a gene: 4. This CDR3 is 15 amino acids long. CDR3 nucleotides: TGTGCCATCAGTGAGTGGCCGGGACAGAACTATGGCTACACCTTC. It is translated as CAISEWPGQNYGYTF.

The genes are TRBV27 and TRBJ1-3; D uncertain. This CDR3 comprises 14 residues. The V gene lost 7 bases and the J gene lost 4 bases, with 14 bases spanning the gap. Germline V gives CDR1 MNHEY, CDR2 SMNVEV (reference sequence). This CDR3 reads CASTTRAPGNTIYF. For the CDR3, the DNA is TGTGCCAGCACTACTCGGGCCCCGGGAAACACCATATATTTT.